The rows below give T cell receptor beta chains drawn from one sample of a study of control samples from healthy donors and cancer patients. Profiled with immunoSEQ multiplex PCR; TCRdb holds only in-frame clones, not every one. This table holds hundreds of thousands of clones, approximately 92% found once. The sequencing sample was made of PBMCs. These receptors originate from a man aged 35 to 55 with head and neck cancer. The CDR3 runs from the conserved cysteine through the conserved F or W. A D gene is named only where the DNA matches it firmly. Only part of the rows carry a size: once, few, many, or a class if the clone is expanded.

TRBD1	.	TRBV15	TRBJ2-1	TGTGCCACCAGCAGAGATAGGGACAGGGGAGGCAATGAGCAGTTCTTC	CATSRDRDRGGNEQFF
.	few	TRBV2	TRBJ2-7	TGTGCCAGCAGCCCAGAACGGGGGTTACTCTCCTACGAGCAGTACTTC	CASSPERGLLSYEQYF
TRBD1	.	TRBV3-1/TRBV3-2	TRBJ1-6	TGTGCCAGCAGCCAAGATACAGGGGGTGGTTCACCCCTCCACTTT	CASSQDTGGGSPLHF
.	.	TRBV6-2/TRBV6-3	TRBJ2-1	TGTGCCAGCAGTTTATACGGCTACAATGAGCAGTTCTTC	CASSLYGYNEQFF
TRBD1	.	TRBV6-5	TRBJ2-5	TGTGCCAGCAGTCCCCCAGGGGGATGGAAGACCCAGTACTTC	CASSPPGGWKTQYF
TRBD2	.	TRBV6-5	TRBJ2-5	TGTGCCAGCAGTTACCTGCTAGCGGGGCAAGAGACCCAGTACTTC	CASSYLLAGQETQYF
TRBD2	.	TRBV5-1	TRBJ2-2	TGCGCCAGCAGCTCGGGAGGGGTTGCCGGGGAGCTGTTTTTT	CASSSGGVAGELFF
.	.	TRBV28	TRBJ1-2	TGTGCCAGCAGTTCCCCTGGGGGGTCGGACTATGGCTACACCTTC	CASSSPGGSDYGYTF
.	.	TRBV28	TRBJ1-5	TGTGCCAGCAGTTCAAGACCCAATCAGCCCCAGCATTTT	CASSSRPNQPQHF
.	.	TRBV7-9	TRBJ1-3	TGTGCCAGCAGCCACGGGGACGGCGGAAACACCATATATTTT	CASSHGDGGNTIYF
TRBD1	.	TRBV2	TRBJ1-3	TGTGCCAGCAGTGATGAGGGACAGTCTGGAAACACCATATATTTT	CASSDEGQSGNTIYF
.	.	TRBV7-8	TRBJ2-1	TGTGCCAGCAGCTTGGGGGACTCTCTCAATGAGCAGTTCTTC	CASSLGDSLNEQFF
.	.	TRBV12-5	TRBJ1-1	TGTGCTAGTGGGAGGGGCACTGAAGCTTTCTTT	CASGRGTEAFF
TRBD1	.	TRBV6-6	TRBJ1-1	TGTGCCAGCAGTCGAGACAGGGGCAGGGTGACCCGGGGGCCGGTCATGAACACTGAAGCTTTCTTT	CASSRDRGRVTRGPVMNTEAFF
TRBD1	.	TRBV10-3	TRBJ2-6	TGTGCCATCAGTGAATCAAGGGGGCAGGGGGATGGGGCCAACGTCCTGACTTTC	CAISESRGQGDGANVLTF
TRBD1	.	TRBV30	TRBJ1-1	TGTGCCGGGGGACAGGGGCCCACTGAAGCTTTCTTT	CAGGQGPTEAFF
.	.	TRBV28	TRBJ1-3	TGTGCCAGCGGGGGGGGCGCGGGAAACACCATATATTTT	CASGGGAGNTIYF
.	.	TRBV24-1	TRBJ2-1	TGTGCCACCAGTGACCGAAGGGCGGGGTACAATGAGCAGTTCTTC	CATSDRRAGYNEQFF
.	.	TRBV30	TRBJ1-5	TGTGCCTGGAGTGGCCAACTTTATAGCAATCAGCCCCAGCATTTT	CAWSGQLYSNQPQHF
TRBD1	.	TRBV5-5	TRBJ1-2	TGTGCCAGCAGCTTTGGACAGGGGAACTATGGCTACACCTTC	CASSFGQGNYGYTF
.	once	TRBV5-5	TRBJ1-5	TGTGCCAGCAGCGACTCTGGGGCGCGGAGAGATCAGCCCCAGCATTTT	CASSDSGARRDQPQHF
.	.	TRBV28	TRBJ2-7	TGTGCCAGCAGGGGGGGCTGGGCCCACGAGCAGTACTTC	CASRGGWAHEQYF
TRBD1	.	TRBV6-1	TRBJ1-5	TGTGCCAGCAGTGCACTCCTACAGGGGGGGAATCAGCCCCAGCATTTT	CASSALLQGGNQPQHF